This T cell receptor beta chain came from a study of T-cell reconstitution after alpha-beta-depleted transplantation in children. Points from the study as a whole: A year post-transplant, T-cell counts and diversity derived mostly from newly produced T cells.

The V and J ends lost 0 bases and 0 bases respectively, with 7 bases between them. The CDR3 runs 14 residues. Germline V lookup: CDR1 DFQATT, CDR2 SNEGSKA (reference sequence). Preparation of the TCRbeta library involved a method that used unique molecular identifiers. TCRdb reanalysed the PCR reads using MiXCR and keeps one entry per CDR3 protein. The sample lists some 120,000 distinct CDR3 sequences; more than 9.5% were seen once. A word on this clonotype: Its cognate antigen is unknown.

The sequencing here drew on PBMCs, mostly from graft donor cells, taken 180 days after TCRalphabeta/CD19-depleted stem cell transplant. The V gene is TRBV20-1, the J gene TRBJ2-3; TRBD1 might be the D (5 bases). The receptor comes from a girl under three years old who had a stem cell transplant for combined immunodeficiency, so the T cells may come from the graft donor. The CDR3 sequence is CSARDWTSTDTQYF. DNA for the CDR3: TGCAGTGCTAGAGATTGGACAAGCACAGATACGCAGTATTTT.